This T cell receptor (beta chain) was profiled in a study of cytomegalovirus exposure and HLA in healthy donors. Study at large: Among some 400 genotyped donors, approximately 80% fell in the Caucasian-associated ancestry cluster.

Note on this clone: The target antigen is unknown.

The PCR contained 60 Vbeta and 13 Jbeta primers. The method was immunoSEQ multiplex PCR; TCRdb's version includes in-frame clones alone and lacks a portion of them. The table records around 92,000 clones, 65% to 80% of them present only once. Germline V gives CDR1 MGHRA, CDR2 YSYEKL. With 1 base clipped from V and 0 bases from J, the junction kept 3 bases outside the gene matches. The CDR3 is 15 amino acids. Findings of the study overall: Some V segments, including TRBV6-2 and TRBV6-3, were excluded as indistinguishable. A later analysis appeared to link common viral pathogens to several of the most significant clusters. Altogether, about 160 TCR beta chains were recorded as cytomegalovirus-associated.

The clonotype originates from a woman in her 70s in good health and CMV-seropositive. The chain uses TRBV4-1 and TRBJ2-7; 7 bases fit TRBD1. The sample consisted of PBMCs. Here the CDR3 reads CASSQGPGGSYEQYF. As DNA, the CDR3 is TGCGCCAGCAGCCAAGGTCCAGGGGGCTCCTACGAGCAGTACTTC.